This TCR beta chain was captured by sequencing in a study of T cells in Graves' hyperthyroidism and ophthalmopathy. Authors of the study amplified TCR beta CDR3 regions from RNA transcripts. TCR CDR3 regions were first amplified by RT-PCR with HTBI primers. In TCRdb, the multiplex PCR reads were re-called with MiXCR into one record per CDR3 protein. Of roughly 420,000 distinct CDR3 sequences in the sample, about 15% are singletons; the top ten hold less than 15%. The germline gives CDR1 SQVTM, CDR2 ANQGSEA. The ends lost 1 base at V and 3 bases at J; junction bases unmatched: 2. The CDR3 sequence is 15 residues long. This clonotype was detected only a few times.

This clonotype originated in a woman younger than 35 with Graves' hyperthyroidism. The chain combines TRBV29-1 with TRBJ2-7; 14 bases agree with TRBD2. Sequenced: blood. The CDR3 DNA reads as TGCAGCGTTGAAGGGGGGACTAGCGGGAGCTACGAGCAGTACTTC. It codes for CSVEGGTSGSYEQYF.